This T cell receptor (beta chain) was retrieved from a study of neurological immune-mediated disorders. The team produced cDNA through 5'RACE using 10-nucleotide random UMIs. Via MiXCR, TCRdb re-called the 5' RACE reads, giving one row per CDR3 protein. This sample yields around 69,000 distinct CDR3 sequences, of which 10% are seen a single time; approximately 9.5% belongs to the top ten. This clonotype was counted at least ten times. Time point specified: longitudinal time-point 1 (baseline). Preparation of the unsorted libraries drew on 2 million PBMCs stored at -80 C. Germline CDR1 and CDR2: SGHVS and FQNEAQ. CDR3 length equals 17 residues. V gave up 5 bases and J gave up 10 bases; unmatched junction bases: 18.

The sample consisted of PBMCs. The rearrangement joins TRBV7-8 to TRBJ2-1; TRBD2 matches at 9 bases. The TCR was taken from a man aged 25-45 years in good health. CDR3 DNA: TGTGCCAGCAGCCTTCCACCGGGACTAGCTTACCCCCCGGAGCAGTTCTTC. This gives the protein CASSLPPGLAYPPEQFF. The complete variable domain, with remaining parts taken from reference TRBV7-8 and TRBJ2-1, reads GAGVSQSPRYKVAKRGQDVALRCDPISGHVSLFWYQQALGQGPEFLTYFQNEAQLDKSGLPSDRFFAERPEGSVSTLKIQRTQQEDSAVYLCASSLPPGLAYPPEQFFGPGTRLTVL.